A single T cell receptor beta chain is shown here with its context. TCRdb re-derived calls from the reads in MiXCR, one entry per CDR3 protein. The top ten clones hold around 2.6% of a sample with around 740,000 distinct CDR3 sequences, approximately 40% of them seen once. The record originates from a study of T cell repertoires in cytomegalovirus infection. Germline V gene sequence: CDR1 SGHTA, CDR2 FQGTGA. The CDR3 consists of 12 residues. V shed 4 bases and J 10 bases; nucleotides not matched to a gene: 4. The sequence derives from a human donor in good health (CMV status not recorded). Some clones in this sample may be carry-over from other donors' samples. Specimen: PBMCs. The gene calls are TRBV7-3 and TRBJ2-1; 7 nucleotides line up with TRBD2. DNA of the CDR3: TGTGCCAGCAGCTGGGGGGGAGGGGAGCAGTTCTTC. Translation gives CASSWGGGEQFF. Looking up the rest from reference TRBV7-3 and TRBJ2-1 gives the full variable domain: GAGVSQTPSNKVTEKGKYVELRCDPISGHTALYWYRQSLGQGPEFLIYFQGTGAADDSGLPNDRFFAVRPEGSVSTLKIQRTERGDSAVYLCASSWGGGEQFFGPGTRLTVL.